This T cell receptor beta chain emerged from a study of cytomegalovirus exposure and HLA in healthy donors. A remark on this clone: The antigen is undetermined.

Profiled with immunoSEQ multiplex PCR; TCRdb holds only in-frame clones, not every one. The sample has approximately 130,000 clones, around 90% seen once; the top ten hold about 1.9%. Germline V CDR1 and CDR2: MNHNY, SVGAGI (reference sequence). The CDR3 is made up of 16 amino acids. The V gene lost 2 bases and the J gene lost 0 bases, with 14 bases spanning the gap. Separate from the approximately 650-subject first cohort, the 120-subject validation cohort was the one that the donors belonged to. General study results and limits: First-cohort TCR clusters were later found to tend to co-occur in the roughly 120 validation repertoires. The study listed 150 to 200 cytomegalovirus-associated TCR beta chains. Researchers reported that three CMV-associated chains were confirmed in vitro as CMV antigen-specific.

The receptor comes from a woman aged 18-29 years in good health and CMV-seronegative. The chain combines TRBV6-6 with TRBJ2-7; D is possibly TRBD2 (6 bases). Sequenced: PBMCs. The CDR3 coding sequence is TGTGCCAGCAGTTACGGGAGGAAATCAAGCTCCTACGAGCAGTACTTC. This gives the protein CASSYGRKSSSYEQYF.